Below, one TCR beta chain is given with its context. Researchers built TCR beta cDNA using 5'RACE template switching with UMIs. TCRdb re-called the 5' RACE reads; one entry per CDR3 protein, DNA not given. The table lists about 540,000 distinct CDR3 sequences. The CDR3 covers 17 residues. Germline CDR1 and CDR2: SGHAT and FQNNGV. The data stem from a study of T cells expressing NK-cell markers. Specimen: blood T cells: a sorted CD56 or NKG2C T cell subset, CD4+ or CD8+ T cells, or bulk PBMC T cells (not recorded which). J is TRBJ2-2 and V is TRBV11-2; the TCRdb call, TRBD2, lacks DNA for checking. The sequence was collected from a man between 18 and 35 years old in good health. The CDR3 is CASSLELAGPNTGELFF.